This TCR beta chain was recorded in a study of OX40 agonist ivuxolimab in advanced cancers. Overall study context: Patients got intravenous ivuxolimab at 0.01 to 10 mg/kg every 2 weeks. Participants could have had prior anti-PD-1, anti-PD-L1 or anti-CTLA-4 therapy, and approximately 40% had some.

Generated by immunoSEQ multiplex PCR, the TCRdb table keeps only in-frame clones and is missing some. This sample has about 64,000 clones; about 88% occur once, and the top ten carry 0.67%. The CDR3 has 14 amino acids. The germline V gene encodes CDR1 SEHNR and CDR2 FQNEAQ (reference sequence). Material: CD4+ or CD8+ T cells sorted from blood, obtained in a trial of the OX40 agonist ivuxolimab. This clonotype was obtained from an adult with an advanced solid tumor such as melanoma, head and neck, liver or kidney cancer. J is TRBJ2-5 and V is TRBV7-9; D is perhaps TRBD2 (5 bases). The end of the DNA fits TRBJ2-7 better, so the J call may be wrong. The CDR3 coding sequence is TGTGCCAGCAGCTTTGGGCTAGCAGTAGACGAGCAGTACTTC. Translating it yields CASSFGLAVDEQYF.